What follows are 21 T cell receptor beta chains derived from one specimen sequenced in a study of shared clonotypes between healthy human individuals (dated by TCRdb to the early 2020s). Library preparation used the immunoSEQ multiplex PCR assay. TCRdb retrieved this table from immuneACCESS and kept in-frame rearrangements only. Not all clones are present; in checked studies, unresolved V genes account for under half, and no reason is known for the remainder. Counted in this sample were approximately 350,000 clones; about 96% of them appeared once. The ten largest clones take up 0.32% of the sample. The sample taken for sequencing was memory CD8+ T cells sorted from blood. Reading the label with the study, this specimen's cell subset or site is: CD45RO+ cells pooled with CCR7-negative TemRA cells. The receptors were gathered from a man younger than 45 in good health.

This chain links TRBV23-1 with TRBJ2-6, with a possible D match to TRBD2 (6 bases). TRBV23-1 is filed as an ORF, its function uncertain. CDR3 length: 16 amino acids. The V end lost 0 bases, the J end lost 1 base, and 7 bases lay between the germline ends. The CDR3 loop is CASSQSGRSGANVLTF. CDR3 nucleotide sequence: TGCGCCAGCAGTCAATCAGGGAGGTCTGGGGCCAACGTCCTGACTTTC.

The CDR3 reads CASKGGGAAAFF. CDR3 DNA: TGTGCCAGTAAAGGAGGGGGGGCCGCTGCTTTCTTT. The V gene is TRBV19, the J gene TRBJ1-1; the D gene is possibly TRBD1 (6 bases). V gave up 7 bases and J gave up 11 bases, with 17 bases separating them. The CDR3 length is 12 residues. CDR1 and CDR2 from the germline V gene are LNHDA and SQIVND (reference sequence).

The V gene is TRBV9, the J gene TRBJ1-2, with 8 bases matching TRBD1. This CDR3 region has 16 residues. J lost 5 bases, V lost 0 bases, and 9 bases had no gene match. Germline V gene lookup returns CDR1 SGDLS and CDR2 YYNGEE. CDR3 region: CASSVVPGQEVYGYTF. As DNA, the CDR3 is TGTGCCAGCAGCGTAGTTCCGGGACAGGAAGTTTATGGCTACACCTTC.

This clone appeared a single time. The rearrangement joins TRBV5-1 to TRBJ2-7; maybe TRBD2 (6 bases). V shed 1 base and J shed 6 bases, with 23 bases lying between them. The CDR3 length is 17 residues. Germline assignment: CDR1 SGHRS and CDR2 YFSETQ. CDR3 DNA sequence: TGCGCCAGCAGCTTGTACCCCCCACAGACTAGACCTGGCGAGCAGTACTTC. It codes for CASSLYPPQTRPGEQYF. Together with reference TRBV5-1 and TRBJ2-7, the CDR3 gives the full variable domain: KAGVTQTPRYLIKTRGQQVTLSCSPISGHRSVSWYQQTPGQGLQFLFEYFSETQRNKGNFPGRFSGRQFSNSRSEMNVSTLELGDSALYLCASSLYPPQTRPGEQYFGPGTRLTVT.

The chain joins TRBV11-1 to TRBJ2-3; 10 bases fit TRBD2. There are 15 residues in the CDR3. J was trimmed by 5 bases and V by 1 base; bases with no gene match: 3. Per the germline V gene, CDR1 is SGHAT and CDR2 is FQDESV (reference sequence). For the CDR3, the DNA is TGTGCCAGCAGCTTAGGAGCTAGCGGGAGAGATACGCAGTATTTT. It specifies CASSLGASGRDTQYF.

The genes are TRBV5-1 and TRBJ2-7, with D maybe TRBD1 (5 bases). The CDR3 runs to 13 residues. V was cut by 1 base and J by 5 bases, with 10 bases left in between. The germline gives CDR1 SGHRS, CDR2 YFSETQ. The CDR3 protein is CASSLTGHHEQYF. The CDR3 DNA follows: TGCGCCAGCAGCTTGACAGGCCACCACGAGCAGTACTTC.

The V call is TRBV10-1, the J call TRBJ2-3; 9 positions agree with TRBD1. V lost 6 bases and J lost 6; bases outside the gene matches: 10. The CDR3 sequence is 15 residues long. Germline V gives CDR1 WNHNN, CDR2 SYGVQD (reference sequence). Written as DNA, the CDR3 is TGCGCCAGCAGCCACCGGGACAGGGATGCGGATACGCAGTATTTT. This codes for CASSHRDRDADTQYF.

This clone came up once. The chain has TRBV11-3 and TRBJ2-1; 13 positions agree with TRBD2. The germline gives CDR1 SGHNT, CDR2 YENEEA. The CDR3 is made up of 18 amino acids. V gave up 3 bases and J gave up 0 bases; unmatched junction bases: 5. The CDR3 sequence: CASSFPGLAGDSYNEQFF. CDR3 bases: TGTGCCAGCAGCTTCCCCGGACTAGCGGGGGACTCCTACAATGAGCAGTTCTTC.

This chain links TRBV11-2 with TRBJ1-1, with 11 bases aligning to TRBD1. Germline assignment: CDR1 SGHAT and CDR2 FQNNGV. This CDR3 region has 16 residues. V shed 0 bases and J 5 bases; nucleotides not matched to a gene: 5. This chain's CDR3 is CASSLDRWDRGTEAFF. The CDR3 coding sequence is TGTGCCAGCAGCTTAGATCGGTGGGACAGGGGGACTGAAGCTTTCTTT.

The V and J genes are TRBV29-1 and TRBJ2-5; TRBD1 might be the D (5 bases). In germline, CDR1 is SQVTM, CDR2 ANQGSEA. Trimming pared 7 bases from V and 2 bases from J, leaving 8 bases between. There are 11 residues in the CDR3. As DNA, the CDR3 is TGCAGCGAAAGACAGCAAGAGACCCAGTACTTC. Its translation: CSERQQETQYF.

The gene calls are TRBV10-2 and TRBJ1-1, with 7 bases aligning to TRBD1. Germline CDR1 and CDR2: WSHSY and SAAADI. This CDR3 comprises 14 residues. With V trimmed by 5 bases and J by 0 bases, 3 bases remained unmatched. The CDR3 DNA is TGCGCCAGCAGTAGAACAGGGGTGAACACTGAAGCTTTCTTT. The encoded protein is CASSRTGVNTEAFF.

This chain's CDR3 is CASEASSYNEQFF. In nucleotides, the CDR3 is TGTGCTAGTGAGGCGAGCTCCTACAATGAGCAGTTCTTC. The V gene is TRBV12-5, the J gene TRBJ2-1; D remains unclear. The length of the CDR3 is 13 residues. CDR1 and CDR2 (germline): LGHNT, FRNRAP. With 7 bases removed from V and 0 bases from J, the gap between germline ends came to 7 bases.

The chain combines TRBV18 with TRBJ1-2, with D perhaps matching TRBD1 (5 bases). In germline, CDR1 is KGHSH, CDR2 LQKENI. V was trimmed by 3 bases and J by 2 bases, leaving 13 bases between them. The CDR3 consists of 15 residues. CDR3 DNA sequence: TGTGCCAGCTCACCCCTAGACAGTAGGAACTATGGCTACACCTTC. It yields the protein CASSPLDSRNYGYTF.

The chain links TRBV7-9 to TRBJ2-1, with D unclear. The CDR3 totals 11 residues. The germline V and J ends were trimmed by 5 bases and 7 bases, with 6 bases remaining between them. Germline V gene data show CDR1 as SEHNR and CDR2 as FQNEAQ (reference sequence). The CDR3 spells CASSPRNEQFF. Here the CDR3 DNA reads TGTGCCAGCAGCCCAAGGAATGAGCAGTTCTTC.

The chain employs TRBV28 and TRBJ2-1; tentative D call: TRBD1 (6 bases). V lost 5 bases, J lost 0 bases, and 14 bases lay in between. Germline assignment: CDR1 MDHEN and CDR2 SYDVKM. The CDR3 has 16 residues. The CDR3: CASSGPDSRSYNEQFF. The CDR3 region has the DNA TGTGCCAGCAGTGGACCGGACAGCCGCTCCTACAATGAGCAGTTCTTC.

This chain links TRBV9 with TRBJ2-2; 9 bases are a match to TRBD2. CDR1 is SGDLS and CDR2 is YYNGEE in the germline V gene. V lost 0 bases, J lost 0 bases, and 3 bases stayed unmatched. The CDR3 has 17 residues. This CDR3 is CASSVGGLAPNTGELFF. In DNA form, the CDR3 reads TGTGCCAGCAGCGTAGGGGGACTAGCACCGAACACCGGGGAGCTGTTTTTT. Drawing the rest from reference TRBV9 and TRBJ2-2, the complete variable domain is DSGVTQTPKHLITATGQRVTLRCSPRSGDLSVYWYQQSLDQGLQFLIQYYNGEERAKGNILERFSAQQFPDLHSELNLSSLELGDSALYFCASSVGGLAPNTGELFFGEGSRLTVL.

The chain is built from TRBV10-3 and TRBJ2-7; 9 bases align to TRBD1. Per the germline V gene, CDR1 is ENHRY and CDR2 is SYGVKD. V trimming: 6 bases; J trimming: 2 bases; junction bases outside the gene matches: 2. This CDR3 region has 13 residues. CDR3 loop: CAIRGTGTYEQYF. The CDR3 coding sequence is TGTGCCATCAGAGGGACAGGGACCTACGAGCAGTACTTC.

This sequence joins TRBV5-1 and TRBJ2-7, with no clear D. Trimming took 7 bases from V and 2 from J, leaving 16 bases between them. The CDR3 has 14 amino acids. Germline V gene data show CDR1 as SGHRS and CDR2 as YFSETQ. As DNA, the CDR3 is TGCGCCAGCCGAGACCCGGCCAACCCCTACGAGCAGTACTTC. Its translation: CASRDPANPYEQYF.

This chain connects TRBV5-6 to TRBJ2-1, with D unclear. The CDR3 covers 16 residues. Germline V CDR1 and CDR2: SGHDT, YYEEEE. Trimming shortened V by 1 base and J by 4 bases, and 15 bases separated the two germline ends. The CDR3 DNA sequence: TGTGCCAGCAGCTTGTTCGGCGGAATTATTTACAATGAGCAGTTCTTC. This gives the protein CASSLFGGIIYNEQFF.

The gene calls are TRBV6-4 and TRBJ2-7; 12 nucleotides match TRBD2. This CDR3 has 20 amino acids. The junction had 21 bases not matched to a gene; V was cut back by 6 bases and J by 3 bases. Germline lookup yields CDR1 MRHNA and CDR2 SNTAGT. The CDR3 sequence: CASRNGTSGPKGEWGYEQYF. The CDR3 DNA reads as TGTGCCAGCAGGAACGGGACTAGCGGGCCCAAAGGGGAGTGGGGCTACGAGCAGTACTTC.

This clone has only one observation. CDR3 in amino acids: CASRSTADASYEQYF. The CDR3, as DNA: TGTGCCAGCAGGTCAACCGCGGACGCTTCCTACGAGCAGTACTTC. This chain links TRBV7-3 with TRBJ2-7, with unresolved D. CDR1 SGHTA and CDR2 FQGTGA come from the germline V gene. CDR3 length: 15 residues. The V end lost 6 bases, the J end lost 1 base, and 16 bases lay between the germline ends.